The sequence of this TCR beta chain was determined in a study of Graves' ophthalmopathy and Graves' hyperthyroidism. Between the trimmed V and J ends, which lost 4 bases and 6 bases, there was a span of 16 bases. CDR1 is SGDLS and CDR2 is YYNGEE in the germline V gene. The length of the CDR3 is 15 residues. CDR3 regions of TCR beta were amplified from RNA transcripts. Second-round multiplex PCR came after a first-round RT-PCR that employed HTBI primers. From the multiplex PCR reads, TCRdb called clonotypes with MiXCR, one entry per CDR3 protein. Among approximately 640,000 distinct CDR3 sequences listed, 35% to 45% were seen once. No donor had other autoimmune disease, uncontrolled infection, pregnancy or lactation. Diagnoses were established from clinical symptoms, serum thyroxine, TRAb, thyroid ultrasound and orbital computed tomography. Study conclusions and caveats: In blood appeared most of the expanded thyroid clonotypes whose frequency exceeded 0.001.

About this clonotype: Its antigen is unidentified.

The receptor's source is an adult man with Graves' ophthalmopathy. Sequencing was performed on peripheral blood. This chain links TRBV9 with TRBJ2-2, with a tentative D call TRBD1 (7 bases). The chain's CDR3 is CASSQRAGGPGELFF. CDR3 coding DNA: TGTGCCAGCAGCCAGAGGGCAGGGGGGCCCGGGGAGCTGTTTTTT.